This is a list of T cell receptor beta chains from one sample in a study of T-cell reconstitution after alpha-beta-depleted transplantation in children. TCRdb itself ran the PCR reads through MiXCR, one entry per CDR3 protein. The data show 250,000 to 400,000 distinct CDR3 sequences, around 25% seen once. This specimen was PBMCs, mostly from graft donor cells, taken 180 days after TCRalphabeta/CD19-depleted stem cell transplant. These receptors all come from a male patient aged 10 to 17 who had a stem cell transplant for acute lymphoblastic leukemia, so the T cells may come from the graft donor. CDR3s include the opening cysteine and the closing phenylalanine or tryptophan. Fields, in order: D gene, clone size, V gene, J gene, CDR3 DNA, CDR3 protein. The D gene is left open where the match is weak. Expanded clones are given a class, and other clones once, few, many or no size at all.

TRBD2	many	TRBV5-1	TRBJ2-3	TGCGCCAGCAGCTTCCTAGCGGGCACAGATACGCAGTATTTT	CASSFLAGTDTQYF
NA	NA	TRBV5-1	TRBJ2-1	TGCGCCAGCACTCTTGGTGGGACTTCGTACAATGAGCAGTTCTTC	CASTLGGTSYNEQFF
NA	few	TRBV5-1	TRBJ2-7	TGCGCCAGCAGCACCGATTACCGGTACGAGCAGTACTTC	CASSTDYRYEQYF
TRBD2	NA	TRBV7-9	TRBJ2-1	TGTGCCAGGCGCAGCGGGAGCTCCTACAATGAGCAGTTCTTC	CARRSGSSYNEQFF
NA	many	TRBV7-2	TRBJ2-1	TGTGCCAGCAGCCTTGCTAGAATCTACAATGAGCAGTTCTTC	CASSLARIYNEQFF
TRBD2	few	TRBV14	TRBJ2-1	TGTGCCAGCAGCCAGAGAGCGGGAGCGTGGAATGAGCAGTTCTTC	CASSQRAGAWNEQFF
NA	NA	TRBV28	TRBJ1-4	TGTGCCAGCACCCTGGCCGCGGGAACTACTAATGAAAAACTGTTTTTT	CASTLAAGTTNEKLFF
TRBD1	NA	TRBV6-5	TRBJ2-7	TGTGCCAGCAGGTTAATACAGGGGGCGAACGAGCAGTACTTC	CASRLIQGANEQYF
NA	NA	TRBV24-1	TRBJ2-3	TGTGCCACCAGTGATTTCGTTAAAGATACGCAGTATTTT	CATSDFVKDTQYF
NA	few	TRBV4-1	TRBJ2-7	TGCGCCAGCAGCCAAGGGCAGACCTCCGCCGAGCAGTACTTC	CASSQGQTSAEQYF
NA	many	TRBV7-2	TRBJ2-1	TGTGCCAGCAGCTCGGACTTCCGATCATACAATGAGCAGTTCTTC	CASSSDFRSYNEQFF
TRBD1	few	TRBV5-1	TRBJ1-2	TGCGCCAGCAGCTTGGGCGGACAGGGGGCTTATGGCTACACCTTC	CASSLGGQGAYGYTF
NA	NA	TRBV4-2	TRBJ2-3	TGTGCCAGCAGCCAAGAACGGCTAGTAGGGGCCACAGATACGCAGTATTTT	CASSQERLVGATDTQYF
TRBD1	NA	TRBV27	TRBJ2-7	TGTGCCAGCAGTCCGTGGGACAGGATCGAGCAGTACTTC	CASSPWDRIEQYF
TRBD1	few	TRBV20-1	TRBJ2-2	TGCAGTGCTAGGACACAGGGGGCGGGGACCGGGGAGCTGTTTTTT	CSARTQGAGTGELFF
NA	NA	TRBV12-3/TRBV12-4	TRBJ2-3	TGTGCCAGCTGCTCACCGGGCACAGATACGCAGTATTTT	CASCSPGTDTQYF
NA	few	TRBV6-4	TRBJ2-1	TGTGCCAGCAGTGACGGTCCCCTAGGAAATGAGCAGTTCTTC	CASSDGPLGNEQFF
TRBD1	few	TRBV6-5	TRBJ2-7	TGTGCCAGCAGATACAGGGGCCCGGGCTACGAGCAGTACTTC	CASRYRGPGYEQYF
NA	few	TRBV11-2	TRBJ2-7	TGTGCCAGCAGCACAGGGTTCGCCTACGAGCAGTACTTC	CASSTGFAYEQYF
TRBD1	many	TRBV5-5	TRBJ1-2	TGTGCCACCTTCGCGACAGGGGGCGAACTCTATGGCTACACCTTC	CATFATGGELYGYTF
NA	few	TRBV7-9	TRBJ2-3	TGTGCCAGCTGTTTAGCGGCCACAGATACGCAGTATTTT	CASCLAATDTQYF
TRBD1	NA	TRBV9	TRBJ2-3	TGTGCCAGCAGCGTAGAAGTAGGGGGGACAGGGATCACAGATACGCAGTATTTT	CASSVEVGGTGITDTQYF
TRBD2	few	TRBV12-3/TRBV12-4	TRBJ2-3	TGTGCCAGCAGTTTACCGCCCGGACTAGCGGGAGGGGAGGATACGCAGTATTTT	CASSLPPGLAGGEDTQYF
NA	NA	TRBV5-1	TRBJ1-2	TGCGCCAGCAGCTCGACGGCTTATGGCTACACCTTC	CASSSTAYGYTF
TRBD1	few	TRBV10-3	TRBJ2-1	TGTGCCATCAGTGATTTTGGGGGGACAGGGAAACATTCTACGAATGAGCAGTTCTTC	CAISDFGGTGKHSTNEQFF
NA	NA	TRBV29-1	TRBJ2-1	TGCAGCGTTGAAGACCGACCGTCCGGACAAAATGAGCAGTTCTTC	CSVEDRPSGQNEQFF
TRBD2	NA	TRBV27	TRBJ2-2	TGTGCCAGCAGTCAGACTAGCGAGAGCACCGGGGAGCTGTTTTTT	CASSQTSESTGELFF
NA	few	TRBV7-9	TRBJ2-5	TGTGCCAGCAGCTACGGACAGCCTCCCGAAGAGACCCAGTACTTC	CASSYGQPPEETQYF
NA	many	TRBV12-3/TRBV12-4	TRBJ2-7	TGTGCCAGCAGTTTAGCCCTCTGGAGGGAAGACTCCTACGAGCAGTACTTC	CASSLALWREDSYEQYF
NA	NA	TRBV10-3	TRBJ1-3	TGTGCCATCGGCGAAAGCTCTGGAAACACCATATATTTT	CAIGESSGNTIYF
TRBD2	NA	TRBV20-1	TRBJ2-7	TGCAGTGCTATAGCGGGGGGGACTTACGAGCAGTACTTC	CSAIAGGTYEQYF
NA	NA	TRBV5-1	TRBJ1-2	TGCGCCAGCAGCTCGATTCCAGGGTTGGATGGCTACACCTTC	CASSSIPGLDGYTF
NA	NA	TRBV12-3/TRBV12-4	TRBJ1-5	TGTGCCACCTCGGGTCGGGGATCGAGCAATCAGCCCCAGCATTTT	CATSGRGSSNQPQHF
TRBD2	many	TRBV7-6	TRBJ2-1	TGTGCCAGCAGCCACCCGACTAGCGCTGACAATGAGCAGTTCTTC	CASSHPTSADNEQFF
NA	NA	TRBV5-1	TRBJ2-7	TGCGCCAGCAGCCCTGGGCAGGGTTTGCGGCAGTACTTC	CASSPGQGLRQYF
NA	NA	TRBV7-9	TRBJ2-1	TGTGCCAGCAGCTCCCCGTGGGCTACCAATGAGCAGTTCTTC	CASSSPWATNEQFF
NA	NA	TRBV4-2	TRBJ2-7	TGTGCCAGCAGCCAAACGGTCGTCAGCCTCTCCTACGAGCAGTACTTC	CASSQTVVSLSYEQYF
TRBD1	NA	TRBV2	TRBJ2-7	TGTGCCAGCAGTGAAAAGGACAGGGGAGGCGAGCAGTACTTC	CASSEKDRGGEQYF
TRBD1	NA	TRBV20-1	TRBJ1-2	TGCAGTGCGAGGGACAGGGGGCAGGCCTACACCTTC	CSARDRGQAYTF
NA	NA	TRBV9	TRBJ2-3	TGTGCCAGCAGCGCCCGGACAGCGGCAGATACGCAGTATTTT	CASSARTAADTQYF
NA	few	TRBV15	TRBJ2-7	TGTGCCACCAGCAGATCCCTGGGGATCTCCTACGAGCAGTACTTC	CATSRSLGISYEQYF
TRBD2	NA	TRBV5-1	TRBJ2-1	TGCTCCAGCAGCTTGGGACTAGCGGGAGGAGGAAACAATGAGCAGTTCTTC	CSSSLGLAGGGNNEQFF
NA	NA	TRBV7-6	TRBJ1-2	TGTGCCAGCAGCTTATGGCAGGGCTATGGCTACACCTTC	CASSLWQGYGYTF
NA	NA	TRBV12-3/TRBV12-4	TRBJ2-7	TGTGCCAGCACCACAGCCCCCCGGCTCTGGGAGCAGTACTTC	CASTTAPRLWEQYF
NA	many	TRBV12-3/TRBV12-4	TRBJ2-5	TGTGCCAGCAGTTTTCCTGCGGGAGAGACCCAGTACTTC	CASSFPAGETQYF
TRBD1	NA	TRBV29-1	TRBJ2-1	TGCAGCGTGGGGAATGTTAGGGACAGCTCCTACAATGAGCAGTTCTTC	CSVGNVRDSSYNEQFF
NA	few	TRBV5-1	TRBJ2-2	TGCGCCAGCAGCTTGAGAAACGGGGAGCTGTTTTTT	CASSLRNGELFF
TRBD2	few	TRBV9	TRBJ2-7	TGTGCCAGCAGCGTATTAGCGGGAGGATCCTCCTACGAGCAGTACTTC	CASSVLAGGSSYEQYF
TRBD2	few	TRBV20-1	TRBJ2-7	TGCAGTGCTAGGGGGGGACTAGCGGGGGTGGGGCAGTACTTC	CSARGGLAGVGQYF
NA	few	TRBV20-1	TRBJ2-2	TGCAGTGCTAGAGATGCCCCCGGGGAGCTGTTTTTT	CSARDAPGELFF
TRBD1	NA	TRBV20-1	TRBJ1-2	TGCAGTGCTAGGGGGACAGGGCCAGCTAACTATGGCTACACCTTC	CSARGTGPANYGYTF
TRBD2	NA	TRBV12-5	TRBJ2-3	TGTGCTAGTGGAGTTGGGGCCTTAGCGGGGTCGGGAGATACGCAGTATTTT	CASGVGALAGSGDTQYF
TRBD1	few	TRBV4-1	TRBJ1-1	TGCGCCAGCAGCCAACAACAGGGGGAAATCGCTGAAGCTTTCTTT	CASSQQQGEIAEAFF
TRBD1	few	TRBV5-1	TRBJ1-1	TGCGCCAGCAGCTTTCACCAGACAGGGGGCGGAGTAGCTTTCTTT	CASSFHQTGGGVAFF
NA	few	TRBV11-2	TRBJ2-1	TGTGCCAGCAGCAAAGGACCCAACCCCGGCGGTAATGAGCAGTTCTTC	CASSKGPNPGGNEQFF
NA	few	TRBV24-1	TRBJ2-2	TGTGCCACCAGTCGTGGGACCGGGGAGCTGTTTTTT	CATSRGTGELFF
NA	NA	TRBV24-1	TRBJ2-1	TGTGCCACCAGTGATCCGAACTACAATGAGCAGTTCTTC	CATSDPNYNEQFF